This TCR beta chain was recovered during a study of CD8 T cells in Susac syndrome. About the study: When blood was drawn, patients with Susac syndrome were on intravenous immunoglobulin alone, on corticosteroids, or therapy-naive.

An input of roughly 0.5 to 1 ug of RNA was subjected to reverse transcription using random hexamers. Coverage of TCR beta CDR3 amplification by immunoSEQ multiplex PCR extended to 54 Vbeta and 13 Jbeta. Via MiXCR, TCRdb re-called the immunoSEQ multiplex PCR reads, giving one row per CDR3 protein. Altogether about 200,000 distinct CDR3 sequences are present, over 75% being singletons, with the ten largest covering 0.085% to 0.09%. Sequencing of TCR beta covered CD8+ and CD4+ T cells obtained from blood. Definite or probable Susac syndrome was diagnosed using recently defined diagnostic criteria. The sequence was collected from a human donor with Susac syndrome. Sequences were obtained from CD4+ T cells from PBMCs.

DNA of the CDR3: TGTGCTAGTGGTACCGGGGACAGAACCACCTACGAGCAGTACTTC. Protein product: CASGTGDRTTYEQYF. The chain recombines TRBV12-5 with TRBJ2-7, with 7 bases that match TRBD1. The CDR3 is 15 amino acids. V gave up 5 bases and J gave up 2 bases; unmatched junction bases: 9. CDR1 and CDR2 (germline): LGHNT, FRNRAP.